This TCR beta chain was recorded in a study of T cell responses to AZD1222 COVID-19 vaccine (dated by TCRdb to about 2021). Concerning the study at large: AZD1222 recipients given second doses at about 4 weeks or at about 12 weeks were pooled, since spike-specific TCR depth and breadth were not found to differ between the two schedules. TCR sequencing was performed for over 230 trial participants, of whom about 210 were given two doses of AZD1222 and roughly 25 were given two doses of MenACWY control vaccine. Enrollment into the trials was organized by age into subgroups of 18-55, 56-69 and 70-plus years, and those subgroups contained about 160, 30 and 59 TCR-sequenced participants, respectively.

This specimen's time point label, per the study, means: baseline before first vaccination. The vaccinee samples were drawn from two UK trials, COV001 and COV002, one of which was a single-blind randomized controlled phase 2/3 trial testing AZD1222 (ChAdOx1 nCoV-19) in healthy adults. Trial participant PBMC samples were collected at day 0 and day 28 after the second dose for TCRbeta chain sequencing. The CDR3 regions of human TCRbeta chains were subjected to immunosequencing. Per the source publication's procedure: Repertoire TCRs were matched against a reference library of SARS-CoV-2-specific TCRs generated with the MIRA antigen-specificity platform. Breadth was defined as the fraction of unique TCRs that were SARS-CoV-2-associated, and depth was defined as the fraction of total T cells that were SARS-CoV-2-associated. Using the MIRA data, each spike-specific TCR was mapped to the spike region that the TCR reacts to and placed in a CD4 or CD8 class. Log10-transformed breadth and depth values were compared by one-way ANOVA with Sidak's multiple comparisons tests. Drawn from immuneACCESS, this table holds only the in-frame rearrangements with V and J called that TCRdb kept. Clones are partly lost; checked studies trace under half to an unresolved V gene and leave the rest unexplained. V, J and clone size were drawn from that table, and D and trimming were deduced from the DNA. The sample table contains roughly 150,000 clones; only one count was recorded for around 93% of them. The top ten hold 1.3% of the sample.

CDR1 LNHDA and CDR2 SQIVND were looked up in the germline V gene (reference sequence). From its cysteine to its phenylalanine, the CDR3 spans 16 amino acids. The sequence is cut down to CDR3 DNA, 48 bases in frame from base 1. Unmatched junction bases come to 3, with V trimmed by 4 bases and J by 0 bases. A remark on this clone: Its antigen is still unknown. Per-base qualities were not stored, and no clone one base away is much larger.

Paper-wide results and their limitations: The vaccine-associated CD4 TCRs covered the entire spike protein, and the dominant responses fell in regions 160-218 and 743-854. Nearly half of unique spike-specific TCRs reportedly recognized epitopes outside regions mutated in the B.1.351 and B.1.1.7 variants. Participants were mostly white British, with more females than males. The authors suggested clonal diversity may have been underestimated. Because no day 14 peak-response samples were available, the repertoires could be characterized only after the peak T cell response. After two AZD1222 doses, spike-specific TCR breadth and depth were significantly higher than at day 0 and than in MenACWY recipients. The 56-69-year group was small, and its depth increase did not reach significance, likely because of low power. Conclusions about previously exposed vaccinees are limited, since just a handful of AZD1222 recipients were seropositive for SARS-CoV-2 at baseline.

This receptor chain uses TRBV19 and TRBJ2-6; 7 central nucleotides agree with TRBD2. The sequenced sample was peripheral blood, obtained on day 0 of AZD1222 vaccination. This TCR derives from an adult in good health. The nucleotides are TGTGCCAGTAGTAGTTCTAGCGGCTCTGGGGCCAACGTCCTGACTTTC. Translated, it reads CASSSSSGSGANVLTF.